The TCR beta chain described here comes from a study of cytomegalovirus exposure and HLA in healthy donors. PCR primers comprised 60 Vbeta and 13 Jbeta primers. Data came from immunoSEQ multiplex PCR; TCRdb stores just in-frame clones and leaves some out. Of about 130,000 clones detected, around 80% appear once; the ten largest clones hold around 5%. As to this clone: Antigen unknown.

Trimming pared 3 bases from V and 0 bases from J, leaving 9 bases between. Germline CDR1 reads LNHDA; CDR2 reads SQIVND (reference sequence). The CDR3 runs 15 residues. Study outcomes and limitations: Highest at DRB1 and lowest at HLA-C, TCR association rates differed among HLA loci in a later analysis. Owing to their indistinguishability, certain V segments, notably TRBV6-2 and TRBV6-3, were excluded.

The gene calls are TRBV19 and TRBJ2-1; D not resolved. The source material was PBMCs. The receptor's source is a man in his thirties or forties in good health. The CDR3 bases are TGTGCCAGTAGTATTCAGGATCACTCCTACAATGAGCAGTTCTTC. This sequence encodes CASSIQDHSYNEQFF.